This TCR beta chain was obtained from a study of T-cell memory formation after mild COVID-19. Looking at the study overall: The TCR clusters were mostly specific to one donor. Study conclusions and caveats: Largely, contracting CD4+ clones fell within CM and EM, and contracting CD8+ clones within EMRA.

TCRdb itself ran the 5' RACE reads through MiXCR, one entry per CDR3 protein. The sample lists a few hundred thousand distinct CDR3 sequences, about 15% seen once, with 20% to 25% in the top ten. To note about this clonotype: Its target is unknown.

Germline CDR1 is LGHNA and CDR2 is YNFKEQ. CDR3 length: 15 residues. V was pared by 1 base and J by 6 bases, with 5 bases of the junction left unmatched. The TCR sequence derives from a man in his late teens or twenties who had mild COVID-19 (a few samples of this study predate the infection). Cell type and time point are not known. The J gene is TRBJ2-3, the V gene TRBV4-2, with 9 bases aligning to TRBD2. Source material: PBMCs or a T cell subset sorted from them (not recorded which). The CDR3 sequence: CASSQGRGGRDTQYF. The CDR3 DNA sequence: TGTGCCAGCAGCCAAGGGCGGGGGGGGCGTGATACGCAGTATTTT.